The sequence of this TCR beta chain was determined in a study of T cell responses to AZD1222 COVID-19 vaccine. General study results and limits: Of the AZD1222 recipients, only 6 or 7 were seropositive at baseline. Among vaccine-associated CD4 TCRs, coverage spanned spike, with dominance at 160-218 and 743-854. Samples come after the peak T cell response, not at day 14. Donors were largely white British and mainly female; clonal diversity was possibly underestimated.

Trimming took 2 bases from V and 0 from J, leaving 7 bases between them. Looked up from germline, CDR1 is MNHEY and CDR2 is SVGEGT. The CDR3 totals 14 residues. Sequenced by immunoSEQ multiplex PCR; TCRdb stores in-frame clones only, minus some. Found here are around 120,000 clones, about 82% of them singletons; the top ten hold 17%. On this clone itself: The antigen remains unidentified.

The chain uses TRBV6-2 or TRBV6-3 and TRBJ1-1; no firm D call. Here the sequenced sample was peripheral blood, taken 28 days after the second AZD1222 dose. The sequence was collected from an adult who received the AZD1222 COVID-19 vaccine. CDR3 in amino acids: CASSYPLMNTEAFF. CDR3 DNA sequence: TGTGCCAGCAGTTACCCCCTCATGAACACTGAAGCTTTCTTT.